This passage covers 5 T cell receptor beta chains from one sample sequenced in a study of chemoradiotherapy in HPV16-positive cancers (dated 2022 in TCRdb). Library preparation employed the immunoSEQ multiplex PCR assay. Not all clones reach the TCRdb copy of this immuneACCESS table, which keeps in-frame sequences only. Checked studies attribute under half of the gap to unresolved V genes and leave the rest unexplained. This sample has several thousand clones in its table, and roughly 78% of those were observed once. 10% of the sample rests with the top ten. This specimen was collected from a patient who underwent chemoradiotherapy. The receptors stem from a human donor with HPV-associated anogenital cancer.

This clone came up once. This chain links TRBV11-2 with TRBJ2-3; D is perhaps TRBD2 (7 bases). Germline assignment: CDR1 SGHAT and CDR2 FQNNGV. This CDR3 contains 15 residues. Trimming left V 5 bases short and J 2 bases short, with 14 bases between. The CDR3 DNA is TGTGCCAGCAGCCCGGGGGGCAGGGCCACAGATACGCAGTATTTT. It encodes CASSPGGRATDTQYF.

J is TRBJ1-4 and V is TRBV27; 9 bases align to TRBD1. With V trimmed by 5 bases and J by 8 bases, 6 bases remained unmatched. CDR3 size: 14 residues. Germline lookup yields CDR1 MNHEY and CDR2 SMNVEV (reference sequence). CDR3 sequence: CASSRTGVREKLFF. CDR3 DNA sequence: TGTGCCAGCAGTAGGACAGGGGTAAGGGAAAAACTGTTTTTT. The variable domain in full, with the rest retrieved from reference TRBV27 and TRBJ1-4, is EAQVTQNPRYLITVTGKKLTVTCSQNMNHEYMSWYRQDPGLGLRQIYYSMNVEVTDKGDVPEGYKVSRKEKRNFPLILESPSPNQTSLYFCASSRTGVREKLFFGSGTQLSVL.

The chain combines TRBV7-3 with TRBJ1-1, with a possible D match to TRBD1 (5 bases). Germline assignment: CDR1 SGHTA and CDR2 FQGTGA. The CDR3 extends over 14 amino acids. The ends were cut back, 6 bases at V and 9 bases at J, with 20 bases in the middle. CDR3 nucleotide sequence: TGTGCCAGCAGTTTAGGAGATGGGACGACCAAAGCTTTCTTT. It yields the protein CASSLGDGTTKAFF.

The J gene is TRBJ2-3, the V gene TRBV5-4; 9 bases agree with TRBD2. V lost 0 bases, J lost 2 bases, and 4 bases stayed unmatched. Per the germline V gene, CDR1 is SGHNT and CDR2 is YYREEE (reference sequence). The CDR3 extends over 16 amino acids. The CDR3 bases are TGTGCCAGCAGCTTGGGTCGCGGGGGGGCCACAGATACGCAGTATTTT. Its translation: CASSLGRGGATDTQYF.

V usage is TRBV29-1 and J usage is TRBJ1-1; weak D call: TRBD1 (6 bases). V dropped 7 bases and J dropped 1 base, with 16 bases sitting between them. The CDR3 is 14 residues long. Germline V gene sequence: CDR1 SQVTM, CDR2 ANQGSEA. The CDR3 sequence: CSAKRTVSNTEAFF. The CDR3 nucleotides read TGCAGCGCTAAACGGACAGTCTCGAACACTGAAGCTTTCTTT.